Listed here are 11 T cell receptor beta chains from one sample, sequenced in a study of regulatory T cells in long-lasting Graves disease. Relying on iRepertoire HTBI primers and Arm-PCR of CDR3 regions, the team built TCR beta libraries. In TCRdb, the multiplex PCR reads were re-called with MiXCR into one record per CDR3 protein. Of approximately 540,000 distinct CDR3 sequences in the sample, 12% were seen once. As to time point: newly diagnosed GD, antithyroid drugs for less than 3 months. From RNA extracted from PBMCs, the TCR library was made. The sample was also linked to a second study, of T cells in Graves' hyperthyroidism and ophthalmopathy.

The sample was peripheral blood mononuclear cells (PBMCs), taken at new diagnosis, from a patient treated with antithyroid drugs. The receptor set was obtained from a young woman with Graves disease.

Many counts were recorded for this clonotype. The chain's CDR3 is CASSQGQGHWGYTF. CDR3 nucleotides: TGTGCCAGCAGCCAAGGACAGGGTCACTGGGGCTACACCTTC. The chain employs TRBV3-1 and TRBJ1-2; TRBD1 matches at 7 bases. Germline V gives CDR1 LGHDT, CDR2 YNNKEL (reference sequence). Unmatched junction bases numbered 7, after V lost 1 base and J lost 8 bases. The CDR3 spans 14 residues.

The genes are TRBV25-1 and TRBJ1-6; the D is unclear. Trimming stripped 3 bases from V and 6 bases from J, with 9 bases between. The CDR3 totals 14 residues. The V gene's germline CDR1 is MGHDK and CDR2 SYGVNS. The CDR3 sequence: CASSDRAPNSPLHF. As DNA, the CDR3 is TGTGCCAGCAGTGATAGGGCCCCTAATTCACCCCTCCACTTT.

This clonotype was seen a few times. A clone one base away is much larger, so this may be a read error. The chain is built from TRBV28 and TRBJ1-1, with 7 bases fitting TRBD1. Losses at the gene ends were 11 bases for V and 0 bases for J; bases not matched to a gene: 12. The CDR3 has 15 amino acids. CDR1 and CDR2 from the germline V gene are MDHEN and SYDVKM. The CDR3 DNA sequence: TGTGCCTGCAATTCACAGGGGCCCATGAACACTGAAGCTTTCTTT. This sequence encodes CACNSQGPMNTEAFF.

The chain couples TRBV10-2 to TRBJ2-3; 9 nucleotides align to TRBD2. CDR1 and CDR2 (germline): WSHSY, SAAADI. The CDR3 contains 13 residues. With V trimmed by 6 bases and J by 4 bases, 2 bases remained unmatched. The CDR3 DNA follows: TGCGCCAGCAGGATAGCGGGAGCAGATACGCAGTATTTT. It encodes CASRIAGADTQYF.

This clonotype turned up a few times. The chain links TRBV7-3 to TRBJ2-2, with TRBD2 matching over 10 bases. With V trimmed by 3 bases and J by 1 base, 11 bases remained unmatched. CDR3 length equals 19 residues. CDR1 is SGHTA, CDR2 FQGTGA, per germline. The CDR3 loop is CASSFSATSGKWNTGELFF. The CDR3 DNA reads as TGTGCCAGCAGCTTCTCCGCCACTAGCGGGAAATGGAACACCGGGGAGCTGTTTTTT.

Ten or more counts support this clonotype. V usage is TRBV20-1 and J usage is TRBJ2-7, with a weak D call TRBD1 (6 bases). Trimming removed 0 bases at V and 2 bases at J, with 11 bases between. CDR3 length: 14 residues. Germline lookup yields CDR1 DFQATT and CDR2 SNEGSKA (reference sequence). CDR3 region: CSARENRDPYEQYF. The DNA of the CDR3 is TGCAGTGCTAGAGAGAACAGGGACCCCTACGAGCAGTACTTC.

The sample holds a few counts of this clonotype. CDR3 region: CASSFQVRTTTDTQYF. The CDR3 DNA reads as TGTGCCAGCAGCTTCCAAGTCCGGACAACCACAGATACGCAGTATTTT. The genes are TRBV9 and TRBJ2-3; D possibly corresponds to TRBD1 (5 bases). Trimming took off 4 bases at V and 2 bases at J, with 17 bases between the two ends. The CDR3 loop spans 16 amino acids. Germline CDR1 is SGDLS and CDR2 is YYNGEE.

The sample holds a few counts of this clonotype. This chain uses TRBV19 with TRBJ1-1; D is unresolved. The CDR3 spans 13 residues. V was clipped by 4 bases and J by 4 bases, with 10 bases between them. Germline V CDR1 and CDR2: LNHDA, SQIVND (reference sequence). Here the CDR3 reads CASSTRPFTEAFF. CDR3 coding DNA: TGTGCCAGTAGTACCCGCCCATTCACTGAAGCTTTCTTT.

Many counts were recorded for this clonotype. V gene TRBV6-1 combines with J gene TRBJ1-2, with D uncertain. V dropped 8 bases and J dropped 0 bases, with 16 bases sitting between them. Germline V gene lookup returns CDR1 MNHNS and CDR2 SASEGT. The CDR3 is made up of 15 amino acids. In DNA, the CDR3 is TGTGCCAGCGCCGGCGCCGAGGCTCCTAACTATGGCTACACCTTC. It specifies CASAGAEAPNYGYTF.

In its sample, this clonotype was seen many times. This rearrangement joins TRBV7-2 to TRBJ1-2; no clear D. The V gene's germline CDR1 is SGHTA and CDR2 FQGNSA. This CDR3 contains 13 residues. The V gene lost 4 bases and the J gene lost 1 base, with 7 bases spanning the gap. The CDR3 is CASSSQINYGYTF. CDR3 sequence (DNA): TGTGCCAGCAGCTCACAGATTAACTATGGCTACACCTTC.

This clonotype has a count of ten or more. The chain joins TRBV19 to TRBJ1-6; 7 positions match TRBD1. After removal of 6 bases from V and 6 bases from J, the junction contained 5 bases not matched to a gene. CDR3 length: 14 residues. Per germline, CDR1 LNHDA and CDR2 SQIVND (reference sequence). The DNA of the CDR3 is TGTGCCAGTAGCCAGGGGGTAGGTAATTCACCCCTCCACTTT. Protein: CASSQGVGNSPLHF.